Listed below are T cell receptor beta chains from one sample, sequenced in a study of T cell clones after liver transplantation. Assay: immunoSEQ multiplex PCR; the TCRdb copy retains only in-frame clones and omits some. Altogether 25,000 to 35,000 clones are present, 90% to 95% being singletons, with the ten largest covering roughly 26%. The sequenced sample was CD8+ T cells from blood, obtained 12 months after liver transplant. Every receptor here comes from a human patient who received a liver transplant. A share of the T cells may be of graft donor origin. Both conserved end residues are part of each CDR3. The D gene is left open where the match is weak. Size tells how often a clone was seen (once, few, many) or the class of an expanded clone, and some rows leave it out.

NA	TRBV7-2	TRBJ1-1	NA	TGTGCCAGCAGCTTAGCCCCCGTGATGGCAGGGGCGAAGAACACTGAAGCTTTCTTT	CASSLAPVMAGAKNTEAFF
NA	TRBV7-9	TRBJ2-4	TRBD1	TGTGCCAGCGAGAAGCGGCAGGGGGAAAACATTCAGTACTTC	CASEKRQGENIQYF
NA	TRBV4-2	TRBJ1-6	NA	TGTGCCAGCAGAAGTTCTTTGGAGATCGCAGGGTTGATTTATTCACCCCTCCACTTT	CASRSSLEIAGLIYSPLHF
NA	TRBV9	TRBJ2-1	TRBD2	TGTGCCAGCAGCGAGACTGGGACTAGCGGGATCAATGAGCAGTTCTTC	CASSETGTSGINEQFF
few	TRBV27	TRBJ1-1	NA	TGTGCCAGCGGGGAGTCGGGGCCTGAAGCTTTCTTT	CASGESGPEAFF
NA	TRBV7-2	TRBJ2-3	TRBD2	TGTGCCAGCAGCTTAAGGGTGACTAGCGGGAGGTACACAGATACGCAGTATTTT	CASSLRVTSGRYTDTQYF
NA	TRBV4-1	TRBJ1-1	NA	TGCGCCAGCAGCCAGCATCAGGGTACCACTGAAGCTTTCTTT	CASSQHQGTTEAFF
NA	TRBV19	TRBJ2-1	TRBD2	TGTGCCAGTAGTATAGGGGGGAGGGCCTACAATGAGCAGTTCTTC	CASSIGGRAYNEQFF
NA	TRBV7-9	TRBJ1-4	NA	TGTGCCAGCAGCCAAGCTCAGGGTGCTAATGAAAAACTGTTTTTT	CASSQAQGANEKLFF
NA	TRBV11-2	TRBJ1-4	TRBD1	TGTGCCAGCAGCCCAAGACAGGGGCGCACTAATGAAAAACTGTTTTTT	CASSPRQGRTNEKLFF
NA	TRBV6-6	TRBJ2-7	TRBD2	TGTGCCAGCAGTTACCGGACTAGCGGGTCGTCCTACGAGCAGTACTTC	CASSYRTSGSSYEQYF
NA	TRBV6-5	TRBJ2-1	NA	TGTGCCAGCAGGACGGGGGCCCTAGGGAATGAGCAGTTCTTC	CASRTGALGNEQFF
NA	TRBV7-9	TRBJ1-2	NA	TGTGCCAGCAGCTTAGCCGTCACAAGGAACTATGGCTACACCTTC	CASSLAVTRNYGYTF
NA	TRBV27	TRBJ2-6	NA	TGTGCCAGCAGTTTCTTTCGGGGGGCCAACGTCCTGACTTTC	CASSFFRGANVLTF
NA	TRBV6-5	TRBJ2-5	NA	TGTGCCAGCAGTGAGGGAGGTCGGGAAGAGACCCAGTACTTC	CASSEGGREETQYF